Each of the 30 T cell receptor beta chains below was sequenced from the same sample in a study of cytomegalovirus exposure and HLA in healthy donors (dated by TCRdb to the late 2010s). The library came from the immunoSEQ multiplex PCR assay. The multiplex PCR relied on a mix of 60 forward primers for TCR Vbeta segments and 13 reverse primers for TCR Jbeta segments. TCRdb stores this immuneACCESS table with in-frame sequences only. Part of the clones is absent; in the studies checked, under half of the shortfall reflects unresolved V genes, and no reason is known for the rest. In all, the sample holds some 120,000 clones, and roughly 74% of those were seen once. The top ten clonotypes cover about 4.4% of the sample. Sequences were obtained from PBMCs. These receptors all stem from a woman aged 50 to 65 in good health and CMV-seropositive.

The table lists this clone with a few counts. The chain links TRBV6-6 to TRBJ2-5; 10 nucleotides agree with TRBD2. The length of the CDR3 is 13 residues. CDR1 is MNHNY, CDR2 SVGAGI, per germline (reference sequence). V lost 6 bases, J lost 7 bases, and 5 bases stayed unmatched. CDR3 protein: CASSPGLATTQYF. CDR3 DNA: TGTGCCAGCAGCCCGGGACTAGCGACGACCCAGTACTTC.

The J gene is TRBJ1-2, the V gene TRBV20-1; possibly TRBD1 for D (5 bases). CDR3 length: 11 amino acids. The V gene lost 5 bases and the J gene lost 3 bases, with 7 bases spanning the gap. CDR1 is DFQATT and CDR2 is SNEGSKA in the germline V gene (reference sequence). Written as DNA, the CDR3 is TGCAGTGCTCGGGGGGACTATGGCTACACCTTC. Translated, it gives CSARGDYGYTF.

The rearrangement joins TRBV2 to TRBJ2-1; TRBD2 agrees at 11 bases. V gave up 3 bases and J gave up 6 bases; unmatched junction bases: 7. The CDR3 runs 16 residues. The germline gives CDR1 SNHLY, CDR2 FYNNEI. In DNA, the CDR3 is TGTGCCAGCAGTGAGGCTAGCGGGGGGTATAGCAATGAGCAGTTCTTC. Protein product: CASSEASGGYSNEQFF.

CDR3 residues: CASTPGGGRQETQYF. The CDR3 coding sequence is TGTGCCAGTACCCCCGGGGGGGGACGCCAAGAGACCCAGTACTTC. This chain links TRBV19 with TRBJ2-5; 8 bases agree with TRBD2. CDR1 LNHDA and CDR2 SQIVND come from the germline V gene (reference sequence). V shed 7 bases and J 1 base; nucleotides not matched to a gene: 8. The CDR3 extends over 15 amino acids.

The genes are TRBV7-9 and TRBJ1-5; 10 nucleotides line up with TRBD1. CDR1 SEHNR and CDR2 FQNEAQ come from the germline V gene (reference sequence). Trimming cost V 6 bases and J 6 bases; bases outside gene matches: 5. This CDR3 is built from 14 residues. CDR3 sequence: CASSRTGGSQPQHF. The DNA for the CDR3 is TGTGCCAGCAGTCGGACAGGGGGAAGTCAGCCCCAGCATTTT.

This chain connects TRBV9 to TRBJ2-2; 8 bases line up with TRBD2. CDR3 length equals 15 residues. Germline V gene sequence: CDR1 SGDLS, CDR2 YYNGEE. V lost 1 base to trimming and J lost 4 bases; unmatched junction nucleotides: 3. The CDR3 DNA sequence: TGTGCCAGCAGCGTATCGGGAGGGAGCACCGGGGAGCTGTTTTTT. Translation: CASSVSGGSTGELFF.

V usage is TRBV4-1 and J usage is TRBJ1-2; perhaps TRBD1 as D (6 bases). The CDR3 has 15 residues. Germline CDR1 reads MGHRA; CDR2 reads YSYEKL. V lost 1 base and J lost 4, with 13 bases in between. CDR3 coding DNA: TGCGCCAGCAGCCAAGGGGGGGGACAAACCTATGGCTACACCTTC. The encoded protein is CASSQGGGQTYGYTF.

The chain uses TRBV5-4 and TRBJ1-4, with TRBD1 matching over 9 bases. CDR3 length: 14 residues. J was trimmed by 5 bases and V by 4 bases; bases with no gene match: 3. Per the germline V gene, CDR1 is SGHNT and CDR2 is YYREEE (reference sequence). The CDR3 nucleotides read TGTGCCAGCAGCAGGGACAGGGTAAATGAAAAACTGTTTTTT. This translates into CASSRDRVNEKLFF. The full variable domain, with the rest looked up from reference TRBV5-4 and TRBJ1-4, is ETGVTQSPTHLIKTRGQQVTLRCSSQSGHNTVSWYQQALGQGPQFIFQYYREEENGRGNFPPRFSGLQFPNYSSELNVNALELDDSALYLCASSRDRVNEKLFFGSGTQLSVL.

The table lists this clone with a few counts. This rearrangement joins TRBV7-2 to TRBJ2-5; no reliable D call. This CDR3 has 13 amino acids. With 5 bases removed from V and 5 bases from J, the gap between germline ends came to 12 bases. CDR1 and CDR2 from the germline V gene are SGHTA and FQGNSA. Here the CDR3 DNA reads TGTGCCAGCAGCCTCATGGGCGAGGAGACCCAGTACTTC. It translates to CASSLMGEETQYF.

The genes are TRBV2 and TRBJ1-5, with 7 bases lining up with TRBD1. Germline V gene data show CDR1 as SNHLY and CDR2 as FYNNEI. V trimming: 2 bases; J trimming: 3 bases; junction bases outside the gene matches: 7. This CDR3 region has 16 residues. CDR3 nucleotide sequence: TGTGCCAGCAGTGAATCGTGGGGACAGACCAATCAGCCCCAGCATTTT. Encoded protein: CASSESWGQTNQPQHF.

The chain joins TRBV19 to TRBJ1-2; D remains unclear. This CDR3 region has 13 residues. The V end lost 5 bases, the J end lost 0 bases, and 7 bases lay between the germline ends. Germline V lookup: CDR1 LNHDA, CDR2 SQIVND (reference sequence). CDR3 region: CASSVGTNYGYTF. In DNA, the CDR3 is TGTGCCAGTAGTGTCGGGACTAACTATGGCTACACCTTC.

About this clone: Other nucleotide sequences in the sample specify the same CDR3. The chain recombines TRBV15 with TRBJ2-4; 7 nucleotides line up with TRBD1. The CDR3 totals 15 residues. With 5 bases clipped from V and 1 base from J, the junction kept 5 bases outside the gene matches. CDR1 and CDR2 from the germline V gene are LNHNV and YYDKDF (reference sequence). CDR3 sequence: CATSREQGAKNIQYF. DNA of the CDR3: TGTGCCACCAGCCGCGAACAGGGGGCCAAAAACATTCAGTACTTC.

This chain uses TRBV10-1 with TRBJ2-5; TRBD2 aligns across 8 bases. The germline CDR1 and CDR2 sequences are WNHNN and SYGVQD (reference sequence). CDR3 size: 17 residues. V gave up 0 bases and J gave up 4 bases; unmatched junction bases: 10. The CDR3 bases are TGCGCCAGCAGTGAGTCGGGCGGCGGGGGGTTTGGAGAGACCCAGTACTTC. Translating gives CASSESGGGGFGETQYF.

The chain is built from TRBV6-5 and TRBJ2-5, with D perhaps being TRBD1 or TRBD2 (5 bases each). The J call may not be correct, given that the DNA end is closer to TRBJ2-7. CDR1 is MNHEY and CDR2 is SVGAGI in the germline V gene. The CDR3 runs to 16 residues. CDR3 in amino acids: CASSYSGTFGDYEQYF. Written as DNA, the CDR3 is TGTGCCAGCAGTTACTCAGGGACCTTCGGGGACTACGAGCAGTACTTC.

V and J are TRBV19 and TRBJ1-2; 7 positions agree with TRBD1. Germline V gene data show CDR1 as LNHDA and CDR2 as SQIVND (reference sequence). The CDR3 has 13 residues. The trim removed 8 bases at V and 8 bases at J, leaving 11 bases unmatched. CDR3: CASVDRAVGGYTF. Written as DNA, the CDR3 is TGTGCCAGTGTCGACAGGGCGGTGGGAGGCTACACCTTC. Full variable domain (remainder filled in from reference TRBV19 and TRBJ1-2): DGGITQSPKYLFRKEGQNVTLSCEQNLNHDAMYWYRQDPGQGLRLIYYSQIVNDFQKGDIAEGYSVSREKKESFPLTVTSAQKNPTAFYLCASVDRAVGGYTFGSGTRLTVV.

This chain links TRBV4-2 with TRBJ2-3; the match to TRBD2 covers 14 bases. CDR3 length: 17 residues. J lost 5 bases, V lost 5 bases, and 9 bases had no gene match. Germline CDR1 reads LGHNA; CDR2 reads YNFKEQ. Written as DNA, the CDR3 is TGTGCCAGCAGCGCGGGTTACGGGACTAGCGGGGGAGATACGCAGTATTTT. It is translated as CASSAGYGTSGGDTQYF.

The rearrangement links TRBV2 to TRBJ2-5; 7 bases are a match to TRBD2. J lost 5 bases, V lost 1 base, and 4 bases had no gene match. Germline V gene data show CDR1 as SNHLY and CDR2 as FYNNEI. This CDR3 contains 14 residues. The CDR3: CASSEGGGGETQYF. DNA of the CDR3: TGTGCCAGCAGTGAAGGGGGGGGAGGGGAGACCCAGTACTTC.

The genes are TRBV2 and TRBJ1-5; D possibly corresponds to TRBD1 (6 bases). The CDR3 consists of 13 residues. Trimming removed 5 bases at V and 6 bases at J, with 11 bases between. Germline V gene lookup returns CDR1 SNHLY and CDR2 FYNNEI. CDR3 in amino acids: CASSQPGVQPQHF. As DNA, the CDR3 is TGTGCCAGCAGTCAACCAGGGGTTCAGCCCCAGCATTTT.

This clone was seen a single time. CDR3 loop: CASSHAGTLGYEQYF. The CDR3 bases are TGTGCCAGCAGCCACGCGGGGACCCTCGGGTACGAGCAGTACTTC. The chain has TRBV11-2 and TRBJ2-7, with a weak D call TRBD2 (6 bases). V dropped 5 bases and J dropped 4 bases, with 18 bases sitting between them. The CDR3 sequence is 15 residues long. Germline CDR1 reads SGHAT; CDR2 reads FQNNGV.

The CDR3 spells CAWSALPDRSYGYTF. CDR3 coding DNA: TGTGCCTGGAGTGCCCTCCCCGACAGGAGCTATGGCTACACCTTC. The chain combines TRBV30 with TRBJ1-2; D possibly corresponds to TRBD1 (6 bases). Germline V lookup: CDR1 GTSNPN, CDR2 SVGIG (reference sequence). Deletions cut 1 base from V and 4 bases from J, with 16 bases between. This CDR3 is 15 amino acids long.

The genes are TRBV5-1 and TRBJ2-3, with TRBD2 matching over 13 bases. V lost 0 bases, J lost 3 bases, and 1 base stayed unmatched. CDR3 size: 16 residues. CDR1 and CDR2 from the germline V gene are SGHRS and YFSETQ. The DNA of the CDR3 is TGCGCCAGCAGCTTGGGGACTAGCGGGGGTACAGATACGCAGTATTTT. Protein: CASSLGTSGGTDTQYF.

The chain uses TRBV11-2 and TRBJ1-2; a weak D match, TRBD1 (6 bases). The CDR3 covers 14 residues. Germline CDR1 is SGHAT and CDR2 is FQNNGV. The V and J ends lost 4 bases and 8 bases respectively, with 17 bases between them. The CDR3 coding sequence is TGTGCCAGCAGCTCATTAGGGGGGGCGAGAGGCTACACCTTC. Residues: CASSSLGGARGYTF.

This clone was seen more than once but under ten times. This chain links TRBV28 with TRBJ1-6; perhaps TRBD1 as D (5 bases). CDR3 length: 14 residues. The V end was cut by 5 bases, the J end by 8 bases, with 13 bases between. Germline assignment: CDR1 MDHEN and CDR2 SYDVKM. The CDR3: CASSLRQSDSPLHF. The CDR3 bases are TGTGCCAGCAGTCTTCGACAGTCTGATTCACCCCTCCACTTT.

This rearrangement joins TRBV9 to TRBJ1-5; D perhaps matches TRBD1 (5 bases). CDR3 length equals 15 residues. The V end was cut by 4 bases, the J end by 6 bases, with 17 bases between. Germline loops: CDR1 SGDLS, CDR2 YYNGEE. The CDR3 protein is CASSPSWGEGQPQHF. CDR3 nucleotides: TGTGCCAGCAGCCCCTCTTGGGGGGAAGGTCAGCCCCAGCATTTT.

The CDR3 protein is CASSSPPDRFWPGTDTQYF. The CDR3, as DNA: TGTGCCAGCAGTTCCCCGCCGGACAGATTTTGGCCAGGTACAGATACGCAGTATTTT. The chain combines TRBV27 with TRBJ2-3, with a possible D match to TRBD1 (6 bases). Trimming pared 4 bases from V and 3 bases from J, leaving 26 bases between. The CDR3 loop spans 19 amino acids. Germline V gene data show CDR1 as MNHEY and CDR2 as SMNVEV (reference sequence).

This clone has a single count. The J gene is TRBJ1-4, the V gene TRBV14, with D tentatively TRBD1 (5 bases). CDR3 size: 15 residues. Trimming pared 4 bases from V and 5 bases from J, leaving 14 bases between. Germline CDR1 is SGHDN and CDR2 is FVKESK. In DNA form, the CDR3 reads TGTGCCAGCAGCCCGCCCGGGGGTGGGAATGAAAAACTGTTTTTT. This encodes CASSPPGGGNEKLFF.

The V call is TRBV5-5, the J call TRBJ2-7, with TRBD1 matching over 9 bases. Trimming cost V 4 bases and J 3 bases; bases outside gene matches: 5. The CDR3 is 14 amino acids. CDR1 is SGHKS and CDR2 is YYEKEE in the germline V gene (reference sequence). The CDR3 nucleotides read TGTGCCAGCAGCCAGGGACAGGGTGTCTACGAGCAGTACTTC. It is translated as CASSQGQGVYEQYF.

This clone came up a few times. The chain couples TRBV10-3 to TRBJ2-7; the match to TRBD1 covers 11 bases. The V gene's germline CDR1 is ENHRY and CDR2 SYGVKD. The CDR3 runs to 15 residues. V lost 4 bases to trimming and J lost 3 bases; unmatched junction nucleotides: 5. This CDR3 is CAISAPGQGDYEQYF. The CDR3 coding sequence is TGTGCCATCAGTGCACCGGGACAGGGGGACTACGAGCAGTACTTC.

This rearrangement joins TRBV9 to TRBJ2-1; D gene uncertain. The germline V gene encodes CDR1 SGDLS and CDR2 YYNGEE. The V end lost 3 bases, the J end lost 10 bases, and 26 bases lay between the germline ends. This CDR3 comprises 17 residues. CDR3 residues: CASSAKNLQNLEQEQFF. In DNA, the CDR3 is TGTGCCAGCAGCGCAAAAAATCTTCAGAATTTAGAACAGGAGCAGTTCTTC. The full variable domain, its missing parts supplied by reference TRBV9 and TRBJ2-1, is DSGVTQTPKHLITATGQRVTLRCSPRSGDLSVYWYQQSLDQGLQFLIQYYNGEERAKGNILERFSAQQFPDLHSELNLSSLELGDSALYFCASSAKNLQNLEQEQFFGPGTRLTVL.

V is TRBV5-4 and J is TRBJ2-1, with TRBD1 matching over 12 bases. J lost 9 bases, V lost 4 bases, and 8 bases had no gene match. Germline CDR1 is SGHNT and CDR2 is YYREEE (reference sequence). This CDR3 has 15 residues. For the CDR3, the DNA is TGTGCCAGCAGCCTCTCCGGGACAGGGGGCCTTGAGCAGTTCTTC. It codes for CASSLSGTGGLEQFF. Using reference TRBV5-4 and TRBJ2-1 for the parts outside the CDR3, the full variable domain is ETGVTQSPTHLIKTRGQQVTLRCSSQSGHNTVSWYQQALGQGPQFIFQYYREEENGRGNFPPRFSGLQFPNYSSELNVNALELDDSALYLCASSLSGTGGLEQFFGPGTRLTVL.